Described below is a single T cell receptor beta chain sequence and its context. Its antigen is unknown. Base quality data are lacking; no much larger clone is found one base away. Library method: the immunoSEQ multiplex PCR assay. TCRdb holds this immuneACCESS table with in-frame rearrangements only. Some clones are missing; in checked studies, unresolved V genes explain under half, and the rest has no known cause. The sample yields 100,000 to 150,000 clones; approximately 87% were counted once. The ten top clones hold about 2.9% of the sample. The source of the sample is a study of control samples from healthy donors and cancer patients (TCRdb year 2020). The CDR1 and CDR2 encoded by the germline V gene are KGHSH and LQKENI. Inclusive of the bounding cysteine and phenylalanine, the CDR3 is 18 residues long. Here the CDR3 DNA is all that survives: 54 bases in frame from base 1. V is shortened by 0 bases, J by 3 bases, and the region joining them spans 20 bases.

The sample comprised blood. The rearrangement joined TRBV18 to TRBJ1-2, with a weak D call of TRBD1 (6 bases match). The TCR sequence derives from a man aged 55 to 70 in good health. The CDR3 here reads CASSPPGAVGSLDYGYTF. The DNA reads TGTGCCAGCTCACCACCGGGGGCGGTGGGATCACTAGACTATGGCTACACCTTC.